This T cell receptor (beta chain) was observed in a study of OX40 agonist ivuxolimab in advanced cancers. This clone was recorded only once. Its antigen is unknown. The V end lost 0 bases, the J end lost 5 bases, and 11 bases lay between the germline ends. CDR3 size: 14 residues. Germline values: CDR1 SGDLS, CDR2 YYNGEE. Study observations and caveats: Determination of antigen specificity was not performed for the expanded peripheral T cells.

Sequenced by immunoSEQ multiplex PCR; TCRdb stores in-frame clones only, minus some. This sample has about 26,000 clones; around 90% occur once, and the top ten carry about 19%. V and J are TRBV9 and TRBJ2-5; D possibly corresponds to TRBD2 (5 bases). This receptor was obtained from an adult with an advanced solid tumor such as melanoma, head and neck, liver or kidney cancer. The sequenced sample was CD4+ or CD8+ T cells sorted from blood, obtained in a trial of the OX40 agonist ivuxolimab. CDR3 protein: CASSVESGGETQYF. CDR3 coding DNA: TGTGCCAGCAGCGTAGAGAGCGGCGGGGAGACCCAGTACTTC.